A selection of T cell receptor beta chains follows, all from one sample in a study of shared clonotypes between healthy human individuals. Here immunoSEQ multiplex PCR was the method, and the copy in TCRdb shows in-frame clones only, minus some. The sample has 2,100,000 or so clones, around 95% seen once; the top ten hold 0.1% to 0.15%. Sequences were obtained from naive CD4+ T cells sorted from blood. These receptors all come from a man aged 18 to 35 in good health. Both conserved end residues are part of each CDR3. Fields, in order: clone size, D gene, J gene, V gene, CDR3 protein, CDR3 DNA. A D gene is named only where the DNA matches it firmly. Clone size is stated in some rows and not others, as once, few, many or a class when expanded.

>-|TRBD1|TRBJ2-5|TRBV5-6
CASSITGTGIETQYF
TGTGCCAGCAGCATCACCGGGACAGGGATAGAGACCCAGTACTTC
>-|-|TRBJ2-2|TRBV27
CASSLWGMNTGELFF
TGTGCCAGCAGTTTATGGGGGATGAACACCGGGGAGCTGTTTTTT
>few|-|TRBJ1-6|TRBV7-9
CASSLLVGVENSPLHF
TGTGCCAGCAGCCTCCTTGTCGGGGTCGAGAATTCACCCCTCCACTTT
>-|TRBD1|TRBJ2-7|TRBV15
CATSRGGTGGYEQYF
TGTGCCACCAGCAGAGGTGGGACAGGGGGCTACGAGCAGTACTTC
>-|-|TRBJ2-1|TRBV15
CATSREGYNEQFF
TGTGCCACCAGCAGGGAGGGTTACAATGAGCAGTTCTTC
>-|-|TRBJ2-2|TRBV5-1
CASSRTSKATNTGELFF
TGCGCCAGCAGCCGAACTAGCAAGGCAACGAACACCGGGGAGCTGTTTTTT
>-|TRBD1|TRBJ2-1|TRBV7-2
CASSQITGALEHNEQFF
TGTGCCAGCAGCCAAATTACAGGGGCCCTCGAGCACAATGAGCAGTTCTTC
>-|-|TRBJ2-7|TRBV30
CAWSVRHFDEQYF
TGTGCCTGGAGTGTACGGCATTTTGACGAGCAGTACTTC
>-|-|TRBJ2-2|TRBV30
CAWSPRTGELFF
TGTGCCTGGAGTCCACGAACCGGGGAGCTGTTTTTT
>-|TRBD1|TRBJ2-7|TRBV18
CASSIDRVSYEQYF
TGTGCCAGCTCGATCGACAGGGTTAGCTACGAGCAGTACTTC
>-|-|TRBJ2-1|TRBV27
CASSSYSYNEQFF
TGTGCCAGCAGCTCCTACTCCTACAATGAGCAGTTCTTC
>-|TRBD2|TRBJ2-3|TRBV5-1
CASSYTSGTDTQYF
TGCGCCAGCAGCTACACTAGCGGCACAGATACGCAGTATTTT
>-|TRBD1|TRBJ1-2|TRBV6-1
CASIHRGLRYGYTF
TGTGCCAGCATCCACAGGGGACTTCGCTATGGCTACACCTTC
>-|-|TRBJ2-3|TRBV5-1
CASSLVQGRTDTDTQYF
TGCGCCAGCAGCTTAGTCCAGGGCCGTACTGACACAGATACGCAGTATTTT
>-|TRBD1|TRBJ2-7|TRBV6-4
CASSDRDSSYEQYF
TGTGCCAGCAGTGACCGGGACAGCTCCTACGAGCAGTACTTC
>-|TRBD1|TRBJ2-6|TRBV4-1
CASSQGTGFGSGANVLTF
TGCGCCAGCAGCCAAGGGACAGGGTTCGGCTCTGGGGCCAACGTCCTGACTTTC
>-|-|TRBJ1-1|TRBV9
CASSVGGTEAFF
TGTGCCAGCAGCGTAGGGGGTACTGAAGCTTTCTTT
>-|-|TRBJ1-1|TRBV9
CASSVAMGKAEAFF
TGTGCCAGCAGCGTGGCTATGGGGAAGGCTGAAGCTTTCTTT
>few|TRBD1|TRBJ2-5|TRBV27
CASSTGQGARETQYF
TGTGCCAGCAGTACGGGACAGGGGGCGCGGGAGACCCAGTACTTC
>-|TRBD1|TRBJ1-1|TRBV7-3
CASSYKGADTEAFF
TGTGCCAGCAGCTATAAGGGGGCTGACACTGAAGCTTTCTTT
>-|-|TRBJ2-5|TRBV11-2
CASSFGARETQYF
TGTGCCAGCAGCTTCGGGGCCAGAGAGACCCAGTACTTC
>-|-|TRBJ2-1|TRBV6-5
CASSFPSGKQFF
TGTGCCAGCAGTTTCCCTAGTGGGAAGCAGTTCTTC
>few|-|TRBJ1-6|TRBV6-5
CASSYGIGGSPLHF
TGTGCCAGCAGTTACGGTATAGGCGGGTCACCCCTCCACTTT
>-|-|TRBJ1-1|TRBV27
CASSAAMGTEAFF
TGTGCCAGCAGTGCGGCCATGGGCACTGAAGCTTTCTTT
>-|-|TRBJ2-1|TRBV20-1
CSARAKGPQFF
TGCAGTGCTAGGGCCAAAGGGCCCCAGTTCTTC
>once|-|TRBJ1-1|TRBV5-6
CASSWMYTEAFF
TGTGCCAGCAGCTGGATGTACACTGAAGCTTTCTTT